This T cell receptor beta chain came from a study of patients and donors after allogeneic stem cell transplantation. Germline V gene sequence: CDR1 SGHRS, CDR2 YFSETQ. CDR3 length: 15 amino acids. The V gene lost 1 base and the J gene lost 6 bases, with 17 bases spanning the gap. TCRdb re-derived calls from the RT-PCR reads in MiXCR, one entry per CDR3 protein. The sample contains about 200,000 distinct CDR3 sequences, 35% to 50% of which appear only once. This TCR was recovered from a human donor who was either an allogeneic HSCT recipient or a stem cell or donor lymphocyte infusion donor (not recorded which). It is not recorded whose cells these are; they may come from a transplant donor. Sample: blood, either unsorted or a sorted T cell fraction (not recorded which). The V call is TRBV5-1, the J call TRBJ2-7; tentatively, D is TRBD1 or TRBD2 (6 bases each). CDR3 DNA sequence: TGCGCCAGCAGCTTGACAGGGCGGGAATCGGGCGAGCAGTACTTC. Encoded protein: CASSLTGRESGEQYF.